Below are 22 T cell receptor beta chains sequenced from a single sample in a study of human T cells and chemical hapten exposure (dated by TCRdb to the early 2020s). The sample's time point, from its label and the paper: patch test 1, 2 weeks after DPC sensitization. Sample treatment or condition, as interpreted from the label and publication: therapeutic diphenylcyclopropenone sensitization with weekly scalp DPC. The method was RACE. Sequencer: NextSeq 500. TCRdb redid the processing of the public reads, applying fastp at Q25 and MiXCR, and retained in-frame beta chains. CDR3 protein sequences are deduplicated, and each keeps its most common genes and DNA. This sample is represented by roughly 74,000 distinct CDR3 sequences; around 30% of them were singletons. Roughly 10% of the sample goes to the ten largest clones. Sequencing used whole blood, obtained in connection with sensitization to the hapten diphenylcyclopropenone (DPC). Source of these receptors: a middle-aged man with alopecia areata. Some clones in this sample may be carry-over from other donors' samples.

V is TRBV20-1 and J is TRBJ2-3; D is perhaps TRBD2 (6 bases). Per germline, CDR1 DFQATT and CDR2 SNEGSKA (reference sequence). V lost 5 bases and J lost 3, with 18 bases in between. CDR3 length: 15 amino acids. The CDR3 DNA reads as TGCAGTGCTCCGCCCCAGGACTATGCGACAGATACGCAGTATTTT. Translated: CSAPPQDYATDTQYF.

This clonotype came up a few times. J is TRBJ2-7 and V is TRBV5-1, with TRBD2 matching over 9 bases. The CDR3 contains 15 residues. V lost 0 bases to trimming and J lost 6 bases; unmatched junction nucleotides: 7. Germline loops: CDR1 SGHRS, CDR2 YFSETQ. CDR3 sequence (DNA): TGCGCCAGCAGCTTGGGAGCGGGAGGTAGCTTCGAGCAGTACTTC. Its protein product is CASSLGAGGSFEQYF. Full variable domain (remainder filled in from reference TRBV5-1 and TRBJ2-7): KAGVTQTPRYLIKTRGQQVTLSCSPISGHRSVSWYQQTPGQGLQFLFEYFSETQRNKGNFPGRFSGRQFSNSRSEMNVSTLELGDSALYLCASSLGAGGSFEQYFGPGTRLTVT.

This clonotype was seen only a few times. The V and J genes are TRBV3-1 and TRBJ2-2; D is unclear. Germline lookup yields CDR1 LGHDT and CDR2 YNNKEL (reference sequence). The length of the CDR3 is 13 residues. The V end lost 4 bases, the J end lost 4 bases, and 7 bases lay between the germline ends. The CDR3 coding sequence is TGTGCCAGCAGCCCTGAGGCCACCGGGGAGCTGTTTTTT. Translated, it gives CASSPEATGELFF.

This clonotype occurred a few times. The chain recombines TRBV12-3 or TRBV12-4 with TRBJ2-7, with 13 positions matching TRBD2. Trimming took 6 bases from V and 6 from J; bases not matched to a gene: 11. The CDR3 is 16 amino acids. The CDR3: CASSSPGLAGAVEQYF. Here the CDR3 DNA reads TGTGCCAGCAGCTCCCCCGGACTAGCGGGAGCAGTCGAGCAGTACTTC.

This rearrangement joins TRBV4-1 to TRBJ1-1; D possibly corresponds to TRBD1 (6 bases). Trimming stripped 0 bases from V and 0 bases from J, with 11 bases between. In germline, CDR1 is MGHRA, CDR2 YSYEKL. The length of the CDR3 is 16 residues. The CDR3 loop is CASSQDLNRVNTEAFF. CDR3 DNA: TGCGCCAGCAGCCAAGATCTGAACAGGGTGAACACTGAAGCTTTCTTT.

This chain connects TRBV2 to TRBJ2-3, with D possibly being TRBD1 (6 bases). The CDR3 runs to 13 residues. Germline CDR1 and CDR2: SNHLY and FYNNEI. The ends were cut back, 9 bases at V and 0 bases at J, with 10 bases in the middle. CDR3 protein: CARQGRSTDTQYF. The CDR3 bases are TGTGCCAGACAGGGTAGAAGCACAGATACGCAGTATTTT.

The chain is built from TRBV12-3 or TRBV12-4 and TRBJ1-4, with D possibly TRBD1 on 6 matching bases. Trimming took off 8 bases at V and 8 bases at J, with 18 bases between the two ends. There are 14 residues in the CDR3. This CDR3 reads CASRRGQGGEKLFF. The CDR3 DNA reads TGTGCCAGCCGTCGGGGGCAAGGGGGAGAAAAACTGTTTTTT.

V usage is TRBV6-2 or TRBV6-3 and J usage is TRBJ1-5, with 7 bases fitting TRBD1. The germline gives CDR1 MNHEY, CDR2 SVGEGT. CDR3 size: 15 residues. V trimming: 5 bases; J trimming: 3 bases; junction bases outside the gene matches: 7. The CDR3 here is CASSPLGQNNQPQHF. In DNA form, the CDR3 reads TGTGCCAGCAGTCCACTGGGACAGAACAATCAGCCCCAGCATTTT.

This clonotype has just a few counts. The genes are TRBV6-2 or TRBV6-3 and TRBJ2-7; 13 bases map to TRBD2. V was pared by 6 bases and J by 2 bases, with 7 bases of the junction left unmatched. The CDR3 sequence is 16 residues long. CDR1 is MNHEY, CDR2 SVGEGT, per germline. CDR3 residues: CASRPAGTSGTYEQYF. The CDR3 nucleotides read TGTGCCAGCAGACCAGCCGGGACTAGCGGGACCTACGAGCAGTACTTC.

This clonotype came up a few times. This chain connects TRBV7-9 to TRBJ1-4, with D tentatively TRBD1 (5 bases). With 3 bases removed from V and 5 bases from J, the gap between germline ends came to 7 bases. This CDR3 spans 13 amino acids. Germline-derived CDR1 and CDR2 are SEHNR and FQNEAQ (reference sequence). In DNA, the CDR3 is TGTGCCAGCAGCTTGGGGGAGAATGAAAAACTGTTTTTT. It encodes CASSLGENEKLFF.

V is TRBV12-3 or TRBV12-4 and J is TRBJ1-5; TRBD1 aligns across 8 bases. The CDR3 spans 11 residues. The V segment lost 5 bases and the J segment 13 bases; nucleotides outside the gene matches: 4. The CDR3 DNA sequence: TGTGCCAGCAGTGAGACAGGGGATCAGCATTTT. Amino acid sequence: CASSETGDQHF.

This clonotype has only one observation. The V gene is TRBV7-2, the J gene TRBJ2-5; D is ambiguous. The CDR3 is 15 residues long. Germline CDR1 SGHTA, CDR2 FQGNSA. V was cut by 0 bases and J by 4 bases, with 12 bases left in between. CDR3 nucleotide sequence: TGTGCCAGCAGCTTAGCGTCGCACAGTTCAGAGACCCAGTACTTC. Encoded protein: CASSLASHSSETQYF.

For the CDR3, the DNA is TGCGCCAGCAGCTTGGGACTAGGCGTCTACGAGCAGTACTTC. The encoded protein is CASSLGLGVYEQYF. This sequence joins TRBV5-1 and TRBJ2-7; perhaps TRBD2 as D (6 bases). The CDR3 is made up of 14 amino acids. Looked up from germline, CDR1 is SGHRS and CDR2 is YFSETQ. V lost 0 bases and J lost 3, with 10 bases in between.

The CDR3 reads CASSPRSTGELFF. The CDR3 DNA sequence: TGTGCCAGCAGCCCCCGCTCGACCGGGGAGCTGTTTTTT. The gene calls are TRBV7-6 and TRBJ2-2, with unresolved D. The CDR3 totals 13 residues. V gave up 5 bases and J gave up 5 bases, with 9 bases separating them. The germline gives CDR1 SGHVS, CDR2 FNYEAQ.

This clonotype was counted once. The CDR3 protein is CASSITSGSGANVLTF. The CDR3 bases are TGTGCCAGTAGTATTACTAGCGGCTCTGGGGCCAACGTCCTGACTTTC. The chain joins TRBV19 to TRBJ2-6; 8 bases align to TRBD2. Losses at the gene ends were 3 bases for V and 0 bases for J; bases not matched to a gene: 1. The CDR3 loop spans 16 amino acids. Germline loops: CDR1 LNHDA, CDR2 SQIVND (reference sequence).

V gene TRBV6-1 combines with J gene TRBJ2-7, with 7 nucleotides matching TRBD2. Germline V gene sequence: CDR1 MNHNS, CDR2 SASEGT. The CDR3 totals 12 residues. Trimming took 11 bases from V and 2 from J; bases not matched to a gene: 6. CDR3 nucleotide sequence: TGTGCCCGCCCGCGGGGGACCTACGAGCAGTACTTC. Protein: CARPRGTYEQYF.

The genes are TRBV12-3 or TRBV12-4 and TRBJ2-1; the match to TRBD2 covers 8 bases. The CDR3 contains 15 residues. J gave up 7 bases and V 1 base, and 6 bases lay outside the gene matches. The chain's CDR3 is CASSLVLAVLNEQFF. CDR3 coding DNA: TGTGCCAGCAGTTTAGTACTAGCGGTCTTAAATGAGCAGTTCTTC.

This chain uses TRBV6-6 with TRBJ2-7; 10 nucleotides align to TRBD1. The CDR3 covers 15 residues. V gave up 5 bases and J gave up 4 bases; unmatched junction bases: 8. Germline values: CDR1 MNHNY, CDR2 SVGAGI (reference sequence). The CDR3 loop reads CASSRTSGQGYEQYF. CDR3 nucleotides: TGTGCCAGCAGTCGCACCTCGGGACAGGGGTACGAGCAGTACTTC.

The chain links TRBV7-8 to TRBJ2-7; D is perhaps TRBD1 (6 bases). Trimming stripped 7 bases from V and 3 bases from J, with 13 bases between. This CDR3 has 13 amino acids. Germline V lookup: CDR1 SGHVS, CDR2 FQNEAQ. The CDR3 loop is CASTPGQSYEQYF. The CDR3 coding sequence is TGTGCCAGCACCCCCGGACAGAGCTACGAGCAGTACTTC.

This chain joins TRBV18 and TRBJ1-5; D not certain. Germline CDR1 KGHSH, CDR2 LQKENI. The CDR3 spans 15 residues. V was cut by 3 bases and J by 1 base, with 10 bases left in between. This chain's CDR3 is CASSPPLGSNQPQHF. The CDR3 region has the DNA TGTGCCAGCTCACCCCCCCTAGGAAGCAATCAGCCCCAGCATTTT. Drawing the rest from reference TRBV18 and TRBJ1-5, the complete variable domain is NAGVMQNPRHLVRRRGQEARLRCSPMKGHSHVYWYRQLPEEGLKFMVYLQKENIIDESGMPKERFSAEFPKEGPSILRIQQVVRGDSAAYFCASSPPLGSNQPQHFGDGTRLSIL.

This clonotype occurred a few times. The chain recombines TRBV20-1 with TRBJ2-1; 7 positions match TRBD2. Germline assignment: CDR1 DFQATT and CDR2 SNEGSKA (reference sequence). V shed 0 bases, J shed 9 bases, and the junction held 11 bases outside the gene matches. There are 15 residues in the CDR3. This chain's CDR3 is CSARDRTRPTSEQFF. The CDR3 nucleotides are TGCAGTGCTAGAGATAGGACTAGGCCTACTAGTGAGCAGTTCTTC.

The V and J genes are TRBV18 and TRBJ2-7; 11 nucleotides line up with TRBD2. This CDR3 comprises 16 residues. CDR1 is KGHSH and CDR2 is LQKENI in the germline V gene. V shed 5 bases and J 2 bases; nucleotides not matched to a gene: 8. In DNA, the CDR3 is TGTGCCAGCTCAGAAGAGACTAGCGGGATTACCTACGAGCAGTACTTC. This sequence encodes CASSEETSGITYEQYF.